This TCR beta chain was sequenced in a study of T cells after posttransplantation cyclophosphamide. V was pared by 0 bases and J by 0 bases, with 12 bases between. The CDR3 extends over 18 amino acids. Germline values: CDR1 LGHNA, CDR2 YNFKEQ. Profiled with immunoSEQ multiplex PCR; TCRdb holds only in-frame clones, not every one. The sample has about 11,000 clones; approximately 95% are singletons. The rearrangement links TRBV4-2 to TRBJ1-6; D unresolved. The sequence came from a man under 40 in good health and a related stem cell transplant donor. Input material: naive CD8+ T cells sorted from PBMCs. The CDR3 region has the DNA TGTGCCAGCAGCCAAGAGGAGGCGGTCAGCTCCTATAATTCACCCCTCCACTTT. It codes for CASSQEEAVSSYNSPLHF.